The 9 T cell receptor beta chains below all came from one sample that was sequenced in a study of cytomegalovirus exposure and HLA in healthy donors. The PCR made use of 60 Vbeta and 13 Jbeta primers. The protocol was immunoSEQ multiplex PCR, while the TCRdb copy is restricted to in-frame clones and leaves out a portion. The table lists some 60,000 clones, around 87% of them singletons, with roughly 1.5% in the top ten. The sequenced sample consisted of PBMCs. The receptors come from a man in his late teens or twenties in good health and CMV-seronegative.

The chain couples TRBV6-6 to TRBJ2-3; D might be TRBD2 (7 bases). The germline CDR1 and CDR2 sequences are MNHNY and SVGAGI (reference sequence). The ends were cut back, 10 bases at V and 3 bases at J, with 14 bases in the middle. CDR3 length: 13 residues. The CDR3 DNA sequence: TGTGCCACGAGGGGGGAGGGAACAGATACGCAGTATTTT. This encodes CATRGEGTDTQYF.

The genes are TRBV9 and TRBJ2-7; 9 positions agree with TRBD1. Germline CDR1 is SGDLS and CDR2 is YYNGEE. The CDR3 spans 14 residues. V trimming: 2 bases; J trimming: 5 bases; junction bases outside the gene matches: 5. The CDR3 region is CASSVGQGINEQYF. CDR3 in DNA: TGTGCCAGCAGCGTCGGACAGGGGATCAACGAGCAGTACTTC.

The chain carries TRBV5-1 and TRBJ1-1; D not certain. Trimming pared 1 base from V and 5 bases from J, leaving 9 bases between. The V gene's germline CDR1 is SGHRS and CDR2 YFSETQ. CDR3 length: 13 residues. CDR3 bases: TGCGCCAGCAGCTTGATTTGGAGGACTGAAGCTTTCTTT. Its translation is CASSLIWRTEAFF.

V usage is TRBV6-4 and J usage is TRBJ2-6; D remains ambiguous. This CDR3 spans 15 amino acids. V lost 2 bases and J lost 0, with 5 bases in between. Germline CDR1 and CDR2: MRHNA and SNTAGT. CDR3 DNA: TGTGCCAGCAGTGACGAGTCCTCTGGGGCCAACGTCCTGACTTTC. It specifies CASSDESSGANVLTF.

This chain links TRBV5-6 with TRBJ1-4; D remains unclear. In germline, CDR1 is SGHDT, CDR2 YYEEEE. The ends were cut back, 6 bases at V and 2 bases at J, with 8 bases in the middle. CDR3 length: 13 residues. DNA of the CDR3: TGTGCCAGCACTGGAGGGACTAATGAAAAACTGTTTTTT. Its translation: CASTGGTNEKLFF.

The chain recombines TRBV7-2 with TRBJ2-1; TRBD1 matches at 10 bases. CDR1 and CDR2 (germline): SGHTA, FQGNSA. The V gene end was trimmed by 4 bases and the J gene end by 5 bases; junction bases not matched to a gene: 5. The CDR3 has 15 amino acids. The CDR3 DNA is TGTGCCAGCAGCTCCGGGACAGGGGTAAACAATGAGCAGTTCTTC. This gives the protein CASSSGTGVNNEQFF.

This chain connects TRBV2 to TRBJ1-1, with D hard to call. Per the germline V gene, CDR1 is SNHLY and CDR2 is FYNNEI. The CDR3 length is 13 residues. The V gene lost 4 bases and the J gene lost 2 bases, with 8 bases spanning the gap. The CDR3 loop is CASSGEENTEAFF. The CDR3 DNA follows: TGTGCCAGCAGTGGGGAGGAAAACACTGAAGCTTTCTTT.

The chain carries TRBV7-2 and TRBJ1-3; no clear D gene. The CDR3 covers 11 residues. Germline V gene data show CDR1 as SGHTA and CDR2 as FQGNSA. Trimming left V 6 bases short and J 6 bases short, with 6 bases between. The DNA of the CDR3 is TGTGCCAGCAGGGCGGAAAACACCATATATTTT. Its protein product is CASRAENTIYF.

This sequence joins TRBV19 and TRBJ1-2; 7 nucleotides line up with TRBD1. The trim removed 7 bases at V and 5 bases at J, leaving 16 bases unmatched. Germline CDR1 reads LNHDA; CDR2 reads SQIVND (reference sequence). The CDR3 is 16 amino acids. The CDR3 bases are TGTGCCAGTACTTCTACAGGGGCCGACGTTGTTTATGGCTACACCTTC. Translation: CASTSTGADVVYGYTF.